The present TCR beta chain was sequenced within a study of CD8 T cells in Susac syndrome. Random-hexamer reverse transcription was applied to roughly 0.5 to 1 ug RNA. TCRdb processed the immunoSEQ multiplex PCR reads anew with MiXCR; each CDR3 protein has one entry. Seen here are roughly 250,000 distinct CDR3 sequences, around 96% observed once, and the top ten hold approximately 0.1%. The CDR3 extends over 12 amino acids. Germline V gene sequence: CDR1 MNHNY, CDR2 SVGAGI (reference sequence). The V end lost 3 bases, the J end lost 12 bases, and 12 bases lay between the germline ends. The rearrangement links TRBV6-6 to TRBJ1-5; no clear D. The sample was CD4+ T cells from PBMCs. This clonotype originated in a human donor with Susac syndrome. CDR3 residues: CASSYGDFLQHF. Here the CDR3 DNA reads TGTGCCAGCAGTTATGGAGATTTTCTCCAGCATTTT.